The 16 T cell receptor beta chains given below trace back to one sample, sequenced in a study of somatic mutations in cytotoxic T cells in rheumatoid arthritis. Some clones are missing from TCRdb's copy, which holds only in-frame ones; the method was immunoSEQ multiplex PCR. Among 11,000 to 15,000 clones listed, about 89% were seen once. The sample taken for sequencing was CD4+ T cells sorted from blood. The source is a man in his sixties or seventies with rheumatoid arthritis.

V is TRBV19 and J is TRBJ1-2; 7 positions agree with TRBD1. The CDR3 sequence is 13 residues long. The V gene end was trimmed by 5 bases and the J gene end by 3 bases; junction bases not matched to a gene: 3. CDR1 LNHDA and CDR2 SQIVND come from the germline V gene (reference sequence). The CDR3 here is CASSLGTDYGYTF. As DNA, the CDR3 is TGTGCCAGTAGTCTTGGGACAGACTATGGCTACACCTTC. The full variable domain, completed using reference TRBV19 and TRBJ1-2, is DGGITQSPKYLFRKEGQNVTLSCEQNLNHDAMYWYRQDPGQGLRLIYYSQIVNDFQKGDIAEGYSVSREKKESFPLTVTSAQKNPTAFYLCASSLGTDYGYTFGSGTRLTVV.

CDR3 nucleotides: TGTGCCAGCAGCCAGGTCGGCGGGAGTACAGATACGCAGTATTTT. Translation: CASSQVGGSTDTQYF. This chain connects TRBV11-2 to TRBJ2-3, with 7 bases fitting TRBD2. The CDR3 has 15 residues. Germline loops: CDR1 SGHAT, CDR2 FQNNGV. Losses at the gene ends were 5 bases for V and 3 bases for J; bases not matched to a gene: 8.

The chain couples TRBV6-1 to TRBJ1-2; 8 nucleotides align to TRBD1. Germline V gene data show CDR1 as MNHNS and CDR2 as SASEGT. V was clipped by 6 bases and J by 3 bases; unmatched bases: 6. The CDR3 runs to 14 residues. CDR3 sequence: CASRKPGGDYGYTF. CDR3 DNA sequence: TGTGCCAGCAGGAAACCAGGGGGCGACTATGGCTACACCTTC.

This clone was recorded a few times. The gene calls are TRBV9 and TRBJ1-1; D might be TRBD1 (5 bases). This CDR3 has 14 residues. Germline V gives CDR1 SGDLS, CDR2 YYNGEE. V gave up 4 bases and J gave up 7 bases, with 17 bases separating them. The CDR3 loop is CASSTMGEADEAFF. The CDR3 DNA follows: TGTGCCAGCAGCACCATGGGGGAGGCGGATGAAGCTTTCTTT.

The rearrangement links TRBV7-2 to TRBJ2-5; perhaps TRBD1 as D (5 bases). V gave up 4 bases and J gave up 1 base, with 10 bases separating them. The CDR3 covers 14 residues. CDR1 and CDR2 from the germline V gene are SGHTA and FQGNSA. The CDR3 coding sequence is TGTGCCAGCAGCTCCCCAGGGCCCCAAGAGACCCAGTACTTC. Encoded protein: CASSSPGPQETQYF.

The chain joins TRBV5-1 to TRBJ2-7; no clear D. Trimming left V 5 bases short and J 6 bases short, with 6 bases between. The CDR3 covers 10 residues. The germline V gene has CDR1 SGHRS and CDR2 YFSETQ. The CDR3 loop is CASRPGEQYF. The CDR3 nucleotides read TGCGCCAGCAGGCCGGGCGAGCAGTACTTC.

The chain joins TRBV27 to TRBJ2-1; 7 bases fit TRBD1. CDR1 and CDR2 from the germline V gene are MNHEY and SMNVEV (reference sequence). The CDR3 is made up of 18 amino acids. V lost 4 bases, J lost 0 bases, and 12 bases stayed unmatched. The CDR3 sequence is CASSSLLGTESSYNEQFF. The CDR3 DNA sequence: TGTGCCAGCAGTTCCCTACTCGGGACAGAGAGCTCCTACAATGAGCAGTTCTTC.

V gene TRBV29-1 combines with J gene TRBJ2-7, with 8 bases that match TRBD1. This CDR3 has 13 residues. Germline V gene data show CDR1 as SQVTM and CDR2 as ANQGSEA. Trimming took 7 bases from V and 2 from J; bases not matched to a gene: 7. The CDR3 DNA reads as TGCAGCGCACGACAGGGGCCAGCCTACGAGCAGTACTTC. It translates to CSARQGPAYEQYF.

The chain employs TRBV18 and TRBJ2-5; TRBD2 aligns across 7 bases. This CDR3 has 16 residues. Germline CDR1 is KGHSH and CDR2 is LQKENI. V shed 0 bases, J shed 2 bases, and the junction held 6 bases outside the gene matches. This CDR3 is CASSPPGGRRQETQYF. The CDR3 region has the DNA TGTGCCAGCTCACCACCGGGAGGGAGGAGGCAAGAGACCCAGTACTTC.

This clone came up a few times. The chain employs TRBV6-5 and TRBJ2-7, with 9 bases matching TRBD1. V lost 2 bases, J lost 6 bases, and 8 bases stayed unmatched. Germline assignment: CDR1 MNHEY and CDR2 SVGAGI. The CDR3 is made up of 15 amino acids. CDR3 residues: CASSYAPPGQGEQYF. The CDR3 bases are TGTGCCAGCAGTTACGCACCGCCGGGACAGGGCGAGCAGTACTTC.

The chain combines TRBV20-1 with TRBJ1-2, with no clear D. Germline lookup yields CDR1 DFQATT and CDR2 SNEGSKA (reference sequence). The V end was cut by 0 bases, the J end by 5 bases, with 4 bases between. The CDR3 length is 11 residues. CDR3 nucleotide sequence: TGCAGTGCTAGAGATGAGTATGGCTACACCTTC. Its translation is CSARDEYGYTF.

This clone was detected a few times. The chain links TRBV7-9 to TRBJ1-1; D remains ambiguous. Germline V gene lookup returns CDR1 SEHNR and CDR2 FQNEAQ (reference sequence). The CDR3 has 16 residues. V lost 5 bases, J lost 4 bases, and 20 bases lay in between. CDR3 nucleotide sequence: TGTGCCAGCAGCGAGGGTCTGAGCACTAGCGGCACTGAAGCTTTCTTT. Translation gives CASSEGLSTSGTEAFF.

The chain joins TRBV7-9 to TRBJ2-7; TRBD2 matches at 8 bases. Germline V CDR1 and CDR2: SEHNR, FQNEAQ (reference sequence). The CDR3 is 14 amino acids. V gave up 5 bases and J gave up 1 base; unmatched junction bases: 4. The chain's CDR3 is CASSPSSGSYEQYF. CDR3 coding DNA: TGTGCCAGCAGCCCCTCTAGCGGGTCCTACGAGCAGTACTTC. The full variable domain, with the rest looked up from reference TRBV7-9 and TRBJ2-7, is DTGVSQNPRHKITKRGQNVTFRCDPISEHNRLYWYRQTLGQGPEFLTYFQNEAQLEKSRLLSDRFSAERPKGSFSTLEIQRTEQGDSAMYLCASSPSSGSYEQYFGPGTRLTVT.

V usage is TRBV5-1 and J usage is TRBJ1-4, with 7 bases fitting TRBD1. V was clipped by 8 bases and J by 3 bases; unmatched bases: 10. The CDR3 runs to 15 residues. Germline V CDR1 and CDR2: SGHRS, YFSETQ. CDR3 in amino acids: CASTPQGPSNEKLFF. DNA of the CDR3: TGCGCCAGTACACCACAGGGGCCGTCTAATGAAAAACTGTTTTTT.

V and J are TRBV6-5 and TRBJ1-4, with D hard to call. The ends were cut back, 6 bases at V and 0 bases at J, with 11 bases in the middle. Germline loops: CDR1 MNHEY, CDR2 SVGAGI. The CDR3 covers 15 residues. Here the CDR3 reads CASRGLPATNEKLFF. In DNA, the CDR3 is TGTGCCAGCAGGGGCCTGCCTGCAACTAATGAAAAACTGTTTTTT.

The table lists this clone with a few counts. The genes are TRBV29-1 and TRBJ1-2; D gene ambiguous. The CDR3 totals 12 residues. CDR1 is SQVTM, CDR2 ANQGSEA, per germline. Trimming left V 4 bases short and J 3 bases short, with 9 bases between. The CDR3 nucleotides read TGCAGCGTTGGAGGTTTTGACTATGGCTACACCTTC. Its protein is CSVGGFDYGYTF.